This T cell receptor beta chain stems from a study of Graves' ophthalmopathy and Graves' hyperthyroidism (dated by TCRdb to 2016 to 2019). For the study in its entirety: Stable hyperthyroidism was defined as no progression to ophthalmopathy within 18 months of follow-up. TCR beta repertoire signatures were used to distinguish Graves' ophthalmopathy from Graves' hyperthyroidism and to predict progression to ophthalmopathy. In total, 135 blood samples were TCR-sequenced: approximately 42 ophthalmopathy, over 70 hyperthyroidism and some 17 hyperthyroidism-to-ophthalmopathy patients. To explore V-J signatures that separate ophthalmopathy from hyperthyroidism, a discovery set of 95 to 100 patients was enrolled, consisting of about 45 with ophthalmopathy and some 56 with stable hyperthyroidism. An independent validation cohort was composed of some 18 hyperthyroidism patients and some 16 patients who later progressed from hyperthyroidism to ophthalmopathy. T-cell repertoires of thyroid tissue and blood were compared in a handful of hyperthyroidism patients. Following sample collection, hyperthyroidism patients were given methimazole at a starting dose of 30 mg daily, and ophthalmopathy patients were given high-dose intravenous methylprednisolone.

TCR beta CDR3 regions were amplified from RNA transcripts for repertoire sequencing. The first round was an RT-PCR using HTBI primers with the Qiagen OneStep RT-PCR kit, and this first round was followed by a second-round multiplex PCR, then size selection and purification. Sequencing of the libraries was carried out on an Illumina HiSeq2000 in paired-end mode with 100 bp reads. As for how the authors treated the data: SOAPnuke was used to process the reads, removing any read that contained adapters or uncalled bases, had a mean Phred below 15, or lacked an exact match to the constant primer or identifier. High-quality paired reads were merged with COPE v1.2.5. Each unique nucleotide sequence was treated as a clonotype, and MiTCR v1.1 was used to align the clonotypes to the IMGT TRB V, D and J references. Analysis was restricted to V-J combinations with a frequency above 0.0001, which covered over 98% of repertoires. For each V-J combination, a TCR clonal expansion and chaos score was defined as F50 clonal expansion divided by the chaos observed in the TCRdist matrix. Features were reduced by Welch's t-statistics and random forest to over ten V-J combinations, which fed a naive Bayes classifier. The Morisita-Horn index was used to measure how similar the thyroid and blood repertoires were. TCRdb reprocessed the public reads (quality trimming at Q25 with fastp, clone calling with MiXCR) and kept in-frame beta chains. Entries that share a CDR3 protein sequence are merged under the most common genes and DNA. The V and J calls, along with clone size, are taken from TCRdb and not from the paper's own processing. The sample includes 500,000 to 600,000 distinct CDR3 sequences, with under 45% observed a single time. The ten biggest clones cover 3.5% to 4.5% of the sample.

Regarding this clonotype: Its target antigen remains unknown. No much larger clonotype is one base removed from it; base qualities were not supplied.

Overall study outcomes, separate from this receptor: In validation, the model predicted ophthalmopathy progression with about 71% sensitivity and 72.22% specificity; 12 predicted patients were CT-confirmed with GO in a median of 6.5 months. Sample size was not predetermined statistically, and investigators were not blinded to group allocation. Most expanded thyroid clonotypes with a frequency above 0.001 also appeared in blood, which suggests that blood repertoires may reflect the immune response in the thyroid. Ophthalmopathy was separated from stable hyperthyroidism by the 13-signature model with about 85% sensitivity and 81% to 83% specificity in cross-validation and with 80%/75% in the test set.

Hyperthyroidism patients were newly diagnosed, with disease duration under 2 months, and aged 18 to 65 years. Patients were excluded if they had other autoimmune diseases, uncontrolled infections, pregnancy or lactation. Clinical symptoms, serum thyroxine, TRAb, thyroid ultrasound and orbital computed tomography formed the basis of the diagnosis. Total RNA was extracted with Trizol reagent and quality-checked on an Agilent 2100 Bioanalyzer. Specimen: peripheral blood or thyroid tissue (not recorded which). The source is an adult man with Graves' hyperthyroidism.

The DNA is as follows: TGTGCCAGCGCGGGGACCTATGGCTACACCTTC. It translates as CASAGTYGYTF. The chain links TRBV12-3 or TRBV12-4 with TRBJ1-2; the D region possibly corresponds to TRBD1 (5 bases align). Relative to germline, V is 8 bases shorter and J is 4 bases shorter, with 8 bases between their ends. The CDR3 starts with the cysteine, ends with the phenylalanine, and has 11 residues. Left in the record is the CDR3 DNA by itself, 33 bases read in frame from the first base.